This T cell receptor (beta chain) was sequenced during a study of blood T cell repertoires in COVID-19. Study-wide context: The origin of the acute and convalescent COVID-19 samples was the United States, Italy and Spain.

Per the original data handling: It was from reference gene primer amplification that nucleated cell counts were estimated. The protocol was immunoSEQ multiplex PCR, while the TCRdb copy is restricted to in-frame clones and leaves out a portion. The DNA gave D and trimming, while V, J and clone size come from that table. The table includes over 200,000 clones, about 88% detected once. Germline V gene lookup returns CDR1 SQVTM and CDR2 ANQGSEA. CDR3 length: 13 amino acids. V gave up 5 bases and J gave up 11 bases, with 21 bases separating them. The gene calls are TRBV29-1 and TRBJ1-1; D gene ambiguous. What was sequenced was peripheral blood. The receptor was isolated from a woman aged 55-75 years with acute or convalescent COVID-19. The CDR3 sequence is CSVRWIRDWEAFF. The CDR3 DNA sequence: TGCAGCGTTCGATGGATTAGGGATTGGGAGGCTTTCTTT.